Listed here are 22 T cell receptor beta chains from one sample, sequenced in a study of T-cell reconstitution after alpha-beta-depleted transplantation in children. For TCRbeta, the library was prepared with unique molecular identifiers. TCRdb fed the PCR reads into MiXCR, producing one record per CDR3 protein. The top ten clones hold roughly 13% of a sample with about 180,000 distinct CDR3 sequences, approximately 10% of them seen once. The sample here was PBMCs, taken before TCRalphabeta/CD19-depleted stem cell transplant. The origin of the receptors is a boy aged 2 to 10 with acute myeloid leukemia, due to receive a stem cell transplant.

This clonotype was counted many times. This sequence joins TRBV7-8 and TRBJ2-5, with 7 nucleotides matching TRBD2. The CDR3 contains 16 residues. Germline assignment: CDR1 SGHVS and CDR2 FQNEAQ. The J segment lost 4 bases and the V segment lost 2 bases, leaving 10 bases of the junction unmatched. CDR3 amino acids: CASSLLNAGASETQYF. CDR3 DNA sequence: TGTGCCAGCAGCTTACTGAATGCGGGAGCCTCAGAGACCCAGTACTTC.

This clonotype was seen at least ten times. The chain joins TRBV25-1 to TRBJ1-1, with D tentatively TRBD1 (5 bases). This CDR3 has 15 amino acids. Trimming left V 3 bases short and J 8 bases short, with 19 bases between. The germline gives CDR1 MGHDK, CDR2 SYGVNS. In nucleotides, the CDR3 is TGTGCCAGCAGTGATCCCGCCGGGGGGAGGAAGGAAGCTTTCTTT. This encodes CASSDPAGGRKEAFF.

This clonotype was seen repeatedly, ten times or more. V is TRBV6-1 and J is TRBJ2-7; a weak D match, TRBD2 (5 bases). CDR1 is MNHNS and CDR2 is SASEGT in the germline V gene. V was clipped by 6 bases and J by 3 bases, with 15 bases between them. The CDR3 runs 14 residues. CDR3 nucleotides: TGTGCCAGCAGCCCGATGGAGGCCTACTACGAGCAGTACTTC. It translates to CASSPMEAYYEQYF.

This clonotype was seen at least ten times. V and J are TRBV20-1 and TRBJ2-2; TRBD2 is a possible D gene (5 bases). From germline, CDR1 is DFQATT and CDR2 SNEGSKA (reference sequence). Trimming left V 3 bases short and J 3 bases short, with 14 bases between. There are 15 residues in the CDR3. The CDR3 DNA is TGCAGTGCTAGGAGAGCGGATACCTACACCGGGGAGCTGTTTTTT. Its protein is CSARRADTYTGELFF.

In its sample, this clonotype was seen many times. The chain carries TRBV11-2 and TRBJ2-7; 7 nucleotides agree with TRBD2. The CDR3 extends over 13 amino acids. V was pared by 0 bases and J by 4 bases, with 0 bases of the junction left unmatched. Germline CDR1 SGHAT, CDR2 FQNNGV. The CDR3 loop reads CASSLEAGYEQYV. The CDR3 DNA reads as TGTGCCAGCAGCTTAGAAGCGGGGTACGAGCAGTACGTC.

At least ten counts were recorded for this clonotype. A much more abundant neighbour one base away suggests this may be a read error. The V and J genes are TRBV20-1 and TRBJ1-5; D gene ambiguous. The CDR3 length is 13 residues. CDR1 DFQATT and CDR2 SNEGSKA come from the germline V gene (reference sequence). V was pared by 0 bases and J by 2 bases, with 5 bases between. CDR3 in DNA: TGCAGTGCTAGAGATGGGGGCAATCAGCCCCAGCATTTT. Its protein product is CSARDGGNQPQHF.

This clonotype was detected many times. The V gene is TRBV5-1, the J gene TRBJ2-1, with a weak D call TRBD2 (6 bases). Per germline, CDR1 SGHRS and CDR2 YFSETQ. This CDR3 comprises 15 residues. The V end lost 2 bases, the J end lost 3 bases, and 12 bases lay between the germline ends. The CDR3 nucleotides read TGCGCCAGCAGCTTTGGGGGACTGCACTACAATGAGCAGTTCTTC. Protein product: CASSFGGLHYNEQFF.

In this sample, this clonotype turned up many times. The chain couples TRBV5-1 to TRBJ2-3; D is uncertain. The V gene lost 6 bases and the J gene lost 6 bases, with 14 bases spanning the gap. This CDR3 has 13 residues. Germline CDR1 is SGHRS and CDR2 is YFSETQ. This CDR3 is CASTLISADTQYF. DNA of the CDR3: TGCGCCAGCACCTTAATAAGCGCGGATACGCAGTATTTT.

In its sample, this clonotype was seen many times. The rearrangement joins TRBV10-3 to TRBJ2-3; 10 bases agree with TRBD2. The CDR3 extends over 17 amino acids. CDR1 is ENHRY, CDR2 SYGVKD, per germline. V lost 2 bases, J lost 6 bases, and 11 bases stayed unmatched. CDR3 amino acids: CAISEPEEREGLDTQYF. DNA of the CDR3: TGTGCCATCAGTGAGCCCGAGGAGCGGGAGGGCCTGGATACGCAGTATTTT.

This clonotype showed up many times. This chain connects TRBV7-9 to TRBJ2-7, with D hard to call. V lost 2 bases to trimming and J lost 0 bases, with 2 bases between them. The germline V gene encodes CDR1 SEHNR and CDR2 FQNEAQ (reference sequence). The CDR3 loop spans 12 amino acids. CDR3 amino acids: CASSLSSYEQYF. CDR3 DNA sequence: TGTGCCAGCAGCTTAAGCTCCTACGAGCAGTACTTC. Variable domain in full (rest from reference TRBV7-9 and TRBJ2-7): DTGVSQNPRHKITKRGQNVTFRCDPISEHNRLYWYRQTLGQGPEFLTYFQNEAQLEKSRLLSDRFSAERPKGSFSTLEIQRTEQGDSAMYLCASSLSSYEQYFGPGTRLTVT.

In its sample, this clonotype was seen many times. This chain links TRBV5-1 with TRBJ2-3; 10 nucleotides line up with TRBD1. This CDR3 comprises 16 residues. J gave up 5 bases and V 6 bases, and 12 bases lay outside the gene matches. CDR1 and CDR2 (germline): SGHRS, YFSETQ. CDR3 DNA sequence: TGCGCCAGCACCGAACTTGGACAGGGGGTTAGAGATACGCAGTATTTT. Its translation: CASTELGQGVRDTQYF.

This clonotype was seen at least ten times. The chain carries TRBV7-8 and TRBJ2-1; D may correspond to TRBD1 or TRBD2 (5 bases each). The CDR3 totals 16 residues. The germline V and J ends were trimmed by 1 base and 6 bases, with 16 bases remaining between them. CDR1 SGHVS and CDR2 FQNEAQ come from the germline V gene. The CDR3 spells CASSLVGEVEPNEQFF. The CDR3 DNA is TGTGCCAGCAGCTTAGTGGGGGAAGTTGAGCCCAATGAGCAGTTCTTC.

With regard to this clonotype: This may be a read error, as it is one base from a much larger clone. The chain carries TRBV11-2 and TRBJ2-1; 7 positions agree with TRBD2. CDR3 length: 16 amino acids. Germline V gene data show CDR1 as SGHAT and CDR2 as FQNNGV. CDR3 sequence: CASSPPGGPTYNEQSF. The CDR3 DNA reads as TGTGCCAGCAGCCCACCGGGGGGTCCTACCTACAATGAGCAGTCCTTC.

This clonotype was found many times. The chain couples TRBV7-2 to TRBJ1-2; D is undetermined. Trimming stripped 3 bases from V and 8 bases from J, with 7 bases between. The CDR3 consists of 11 residues. Germline V lookup: CDR1 SGHTA, CDR2 FQGNSA. CDR3 loop: CASSLYLGYTF. The CDR3 DNA follows: TGTGCCAGCAGCTTGTACTTGGGCTACACCTTC. Complete variable domain (other parts from reference TRBV7-2 and TRBJ1-2): GAGVSQSPSNKVTEKGKDVELRCDPISGHTALYWYRQSLGQGLEFLIYFQGNSAPDKSGLPSDRFSAERTGGSVSTLTIQRTQQEDSAVYLCASSLYLGYTFGSGTRLTVV.

This clonotype was detected many times. This chain joins TRBV29-1 and TRBJ2-5; tentatively, D is TRBD2 (5 bases). The CDR3 covers 15 residues. Deletions cut 4 bases from V and 7 bases from J, with 22 bases between. Germline V gene sequence: CDR1 SQVTM, CDR2 ANQGSEA. The CDR3 spells CSVVPELGGPRTQYF. CDR3 sequence (DNA): TGCAGCGTTGTTCCGGAGCTTGGCGGGCCCCGGACCCAGTACTTC.

This clonotype appeared a few times. The chain combines TRBV3-1 with TRBJ2-7; 14 bases agree with TRBD2. This CDR3 is 15 amino acids long. Germline V lookup: CDR1 LGHDT, CDR2 YNNKEL (reference sequence). V lost 11 bases and J lost 4; bases outside the gene matches: 10. The CDR3 nucleotides read TGTGCCTCCACCCCCGGACTAGCGGGAGGTTACGAGCAGTACTTC. This sequence encodes CASTPGLAGGYEQYF.

In regard to this clonotype: One base away lies a much larger clone, so this may be a sequencing read error. The chain links TRBV5-1 to TRBJ1-1; D gene unclear. CDR1 SGHRS and CDR2 YFSETQ come from the germline V gene. The CDR3 is 11 residues long. Trimming stripped 1 base from V and 8 bases from J, with 6 bases between. CDR3 sequence: CASSLTGEAFF. Here the CDR3 DNA reads TGCGCCAGCAGCTTGACCGGGGAAGCTTTCTTT. Variable domain in full (rest from reference TRBV5-1 and TRBJ1-1): KAGVTQTPRYLIKTRGQQVTLSCSPISGHRSVSWYQQTPGQGLQFLFEYFSETQRNKGNFPGRFSGRQFSNSRSEMNVSTLELGDSALYLCASSLTGEAFFGQGTRLTVV.

This clonotype was detected many times. The chain combines TRBV5-1 with TRBJ2-4; 10 nucleotides match TRBD1. The junction had 5 bases not matched to a gene; V was cut back by 4 bases and J by 4 bases. Germline lookup yields CDR1 SGHRS and CDR2 YFSETQ. This CDR3 spans 15 amino acids. The chain's CDR3 is CASSLPGQGKNIQYF. The CDR3 nucleotides are TGCGCCAGCAGCCTACCGGGACAGGGGAAAAACATTCAGTACTTC. The variable domain in full, completed from reference TRBV5-1 and TRBJ2-4, reads KAGVTQTPRYLIKTRGQQVTLSCSPISGHRSVSWYQQTPGQGLQFLFEYFSETQRNKGNFPGRFSGRQFSNSRSEMNVSTLELGDSALYLCASSLPGQGKNIQYFGAGTRLSVL.

This clonotype was detected many times. The chain has TRBV10-3 and TRBJ2-1, with D tentatively TRBD2 (6 bases). The V gene's germline CDR1 is ENHRY and CDR2 SYGVKD. The CDR3 extends over 16 amino acids. V was trimmed by 4 bases and J by 7 bases, leaving 20 bases between them. The CDR3 region is CAISAGTSTRVNEQFF. The CDR3 bases are TGTGCCATCAGTGCCGGAACTAGCACCCGAGTTAATGAGCAGTTCTTC.

At least ten counts were recorded for this clonotype. This sequence joins TRBV27 and TRBJ1-2; 8 nucleotides match TRBD1. The CDR3 length is 16 residues. After removal of 0 bases from V and 6 bases from J, the junction contained 9 bases not matched to a gene. Germline loops: CDR1 MNHEY, CDR2 SMNVEV (reference sequence). Here the CDR3 DNA reads TGTGCCAGCAGTTTATCAAGTCAGGGGGCTTCACATGGCTACACCTTC. This gives the protein CASSLSSQGASHGYTF.

This clonotype showed up many times. V and J are TRBV3-1 and TRBJ2-3; TRBD2 matches at 16 bases. V gave up 4 bases and J gave up 1 base; unmatched junction bases: 5. The CDR3 extends over 18 amino acids. Germline CDR1 reads LGHDT; CDR2 reads YNNKEL (reference sequence). Here the CDR3 reads CASSRGLAGGHRTDTQYF. In DNA form, the CDR3 reads TGTGCCAGCAGCCGGGGACTAGCGGGAGGGCATCGCACAGATACGCAGTATTTT.

This clonotype was detected many times. This rearrangement joins TRBV18 to TRBJ2-7; D is possibly TRBD2 (6 bases). The CDR3 extends over 13 amino acids. The germline CDR1 and CDR2 sequences are KGHSH and LQKENI. V was pared by 3 bases and J by 4 bases, with 10 bases between. CDR3 sequence reads: CASSPSGTYEQYV. The CDR3 region has the DNA TGTGCCAGCTCACCGTCAGGGACTTACGAGCAGTACGTC.